Below are 14 T cell receptor beta chains sequenced from a single sample in a study of blood T cells in healthy people across ages. Then a second PCR, running roughly 7 to 12 cycles, was carried out with a sample-barcoded 5' primer and a J-beta primer mix. TCRdb ran MiXCR on the 5' RACE reads and lists one entry per CDR3 protein. Among fewer than 950,000 distinct CDR3 sequences listed, 35% to 40% were seen once. The sample consisted of blood. All receptors derive from a man younger than 35 in good health.

The CDR3 loop is CASGPKAYQETQYF. The CDR3 nucleotides are TGTGCCAGCGGGCCCAAAGCGTACCAAGAGACCCAGTACTTC. The gene calls are TRBV7-2 and TRBJ2-5; D is unclear. Trimming removed 8 bases at V and 0 bases at J, with 13 bases between. The CDR3 sequence is 14 residues long. Germline-derived CDR1 and CDR2 are SGHTA and FQGNSA.

A few counts support this clonotype. V gene TRBV10-3 combines with J gene TRBJ1-1; D is unclear. CDR1 and CDR2 (germline): ENHRY, SYGVKD. Between the trimmed V and J ends, which lost 6 bases and 1 base, there was a span of 12 bases. The CDR3 extends over 14 amino acids. The CDR3 sequence: CAISLVRGNTEAFF. The DNA for the CDR3 is TGTGCCATCAGCCTGGTCCGGGGGAACACTGAAGCTTTCTTT.

The gene calls are TRBV12-3 or TRBV12-4 and TRBJ1-2; TRBD1 matches 7 bases. V was pared by 5 bases and J by 5 bases, with 11 bases of the junction left unmatched. This CDR3 is built from 15 residues. The chain's CDR3 is CASSPGGNSPYGYTF. The CDR3 DNA follows: TGTGCCAGCAGTCCAGGGGGGAACAGCCCGTATGGCTACACCTTC.

The rearrangement joins TRBV6-5 to TRBJ1-1; a weak D match, TRBD1 (6 bases). The germline gives CDR1 MNHEY, CDR2 SVGAGI. Trimming removed 0 bases at V and 1 base at J, with 12 bases between. The CDR3 totals 16 residues. The DNA for the CDR3 is TGTGCCAGCAGTTACTCGACCCGGGGGGCGAACACTGAAGCTTTCTTT. Translation: CASSYSTRGANTEAFF.

This clonotype was seen only a few times. The CDR3 nucleotides read TGTGCCAGCAGCTTAGTTCAGGGGAGCTCCTACAATGAGCAGTTCTTC. Protein: CASSLVQGSSYNEQFF. J is TRBJ2-1 and V is TRBV7-2; the D gene is possibly TRBD1 (6 bases). Germline V gene sequence: CDR1 SGHTA, CDR2 FQGNSA. Trimming shortened V by 1 base and J by 0 bases, and 10 bases separated the two germline ends. The CDR3 loop spans 16 amino acids. The complete variable domain, with remaining parts taken from reference TRBV7-2 and TRBJ2-1, reads GAGVSQSPSNKVTEKGKDVELRCDPISGHTALYWYRQSLGQGLEFLIYFQGNSAPDKSGLPSDRFSAERTGGSVSTLTIQRTQQEDSAVYLCASSLVQGSSYNEQFFGPGTRLTVL.

The table lists this clonotype with a few counts. This chain joins TRBV12-3 or TRBV12-4 and TRBJ1-1; D unresolved. V shed 3 bases and J shed 3 bases, with 11 bases lying between them. This CDR3 is built from 14 residues. CDR3 nucleotides: TGTGCCAGCAGTTTGACTGTTTTAGACACTGAAGCTTTCTTT. This translates into CASSLTVLDTEAFF.

The CDR3 bases are TGTGCCAGCAGCTTAAGACAGGGGCATGGCTACACCTTC. It codes for CASSLRQGHGYTF. The V gene is TRBV13, the J gene TRBJ1-2; TRBD1 agrees at 8 bases. J gave up 6 bases and V 2 bases, and 2 bases lay outside the gene matches. The germline V gene has CDR1 PRHDT and CDR2 FYEKMQ (reference sequence). The CDR3 extends over 13 amino acids.

V gene TRBV7-2 combines with J gene TRBJ2-2; D gene unclear. Germline assignment: CDR1 SGHTA and CDR2 FQGNSA. Trimming left V 5 bases short and J 2 bases short, with 12 bases between. The CDR3 is 15 amino acids. The CDR3 region is CASSLDGRNTGELFF. CDR3 in DNA: TGTGCCAGCAGCCTAGACGGGCGAAACACCGGGGAGCTGTTTTTT.

This clonotype was seen a few times. J is TRBJ1-5 and V is TRBV16, with TRBD1 matching 8 bases. Germline CDR1 and CDR2: KGHSY and FQNENV. The V segment lost 4 bases and the J segment 4 bases; nucleotides outside the gene matches: 9. The CDR3 length is 16 residues. CDR3 amino acids: CASSPETGVDNQPQHF. The CDR3, as DNA: TGTGCCAGCAGCCCCGAGACAGGGGTGGATAATCAGCCCCAGCATTTT.

In regard to this clonotype: Since a much larger clone is just one base distant, this may be a read error. The chain combines TRBV4-1 with TRBJ2-5; D is ambiguous. Germline CDR1 is MGHRA and CDR2 is YSYEKL. The CDR3 is made up of 18 amino acids. The V end lost 1 base, the J end lost 6 bases, and 24 bases lay between the germline ends. DNA of the CDR3: TGCGCCAGCAGCCAAGGGTGGGCAGGTCGAGCAAGTAGAAAGACCCAGTACTTC. Translated: CASSQGWAGRASRKTQYF.

V usage is TRBV5-1 and J usage is TRBJ1-2, with no clear D. V gave up 0 bases and J gave up 5 bases, with 26 bases separating them. CDR3 length equals 19 residues. Germline-derived CDR1 and CDR2 are SGHRS and YFSETQ. The CDR3 spells CASSLVAFGVFGPKYGYTF. The CDR3 coding sequence is TGCGCCAGCAGCTTGGTTGCGTTTGGGGTTTTCGGGCCAAAATATGGCTACACCTTC.

This chain uses TRBV13 with TRBJ2-7; D perhaps matches TRBD2 (6 bases). The DNA end favors TRBJ2-5, so the J call may be wrong. The germline CDR1 and CDR2 sequences are PRHDT and FYEKMQ (reference sequence). The CDR3 consists of 14 residues. CDR3 nucleotide sequence: TGTGCCAGCAGCTCTACCGGGGGTGATGAGACCCAGTACTTC. It encodes CASSSTGGDETQYF.

A few counts support this clonotype. This chain uses TRBV29-1 with TRBJ1-1; no firm D call. This CDR3 spans 10 amino acids. Between the trimmed V and J ends, which lost 4 bases and 7 bases, there was a span of 7 bases. Per germline, CDR1 SQVTM and CDR2 ANQGSEA. The CDR3 spells CSVGRNEAFF. The CDR3, as DNA: TGCAGCGTTGGCCGAAATGAAGCTTTCTTT.

This chain links TRBV4-1 with TRBJ2-5, with 7 nucleotides matching TRBD1. The CDR3 extends over 15 amino acids. J was trimmed by 3 bases and V by 3 bases; bases with no gene match: 7. Germline lookup yields CDR1 MGHRA and CDR2 YSYEKL. CDR3 sequence (DNA): TGCGCCAGCAGCCATCCCCAAACAGGGGAAGAGACCCAGTACTTC. Residues: CASSHPQTGEETQYF.